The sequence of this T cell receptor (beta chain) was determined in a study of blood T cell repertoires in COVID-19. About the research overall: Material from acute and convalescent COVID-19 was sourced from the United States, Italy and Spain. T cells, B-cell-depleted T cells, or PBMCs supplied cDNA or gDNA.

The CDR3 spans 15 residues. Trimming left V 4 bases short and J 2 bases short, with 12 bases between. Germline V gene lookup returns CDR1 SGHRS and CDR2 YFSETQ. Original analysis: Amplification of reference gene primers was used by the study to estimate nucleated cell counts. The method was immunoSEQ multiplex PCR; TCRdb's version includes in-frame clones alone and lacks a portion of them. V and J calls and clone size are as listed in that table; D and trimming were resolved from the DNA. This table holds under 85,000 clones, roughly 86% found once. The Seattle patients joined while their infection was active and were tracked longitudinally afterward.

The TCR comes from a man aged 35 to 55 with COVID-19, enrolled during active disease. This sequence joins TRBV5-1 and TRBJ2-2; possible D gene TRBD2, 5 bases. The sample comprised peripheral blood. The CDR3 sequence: CASSEDFGNTGELFF. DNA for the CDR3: TGCGCCAGCAGCGAGGACTTCGGTAACACCGGGGAGCTGTTTTTT.